This entry lists 8 T cell receptor beta chains sequenced from one sample in a study of blood T cell repertoires in COVID-19. TCRdb's table, derived via immunoSEQ multiplex PCR, lists solely in-frame clones and lacks some. The data show some 260,000 clones, with around 88% seen just once and roughly 6.8% held by the top ten. Sequencing used peripheral blood. These receptors were obtained from a woman aged 25 to 39 with COVID-19, enrolled during active disease.

The chain combines TRBV19 with TRBJ1-1, with 7 bases that match TRBD1. The CDR3 sequence is 14 residues long. The germline gives CDR1 LNHDA, CDR2 SQIVND (reference sequence). Trimming took 6 bases from V and 1 from J; bases not matched to a gene: 5. The CDR3 region has the DNA TGTGCCAGTAGGAGGGGGCGGGGGAACACTGAAGCTTTCTTT. Residues: CASRRGRGNTEAFF.

This chain joins TRBV28 and TRBJ2-7; TRBD1 might be the D (5 bases). The CDR3 is 15 residues long. V shed 3 bases and J shed 0 bases, with 12 bases lying between them. The germline CDR1 and CDR2 sequences are MDHEN and SYDVKM. CDR3 in DNA: TGTGCCAGCAGTTTCGGGCAGGGATTCTCCTACGAGCAGTACTTC. Protein sequence: CASSFGQGFSYEQYF.

The chain links TRBV3-1 (or the pseudogene TRBV3-2) to TRBJ1-4; D may be TRBD1 (5 bases). The CDR3 covers 15 residues. In germline, CDR1 is LGHDT, CDR2 YNNKEL (reference sequence). V was clipped by 8 bases and J by 7 bases, with 20 bases between them. The chain's CDR3 is CASVRRVGGSEKLFF. CDR3 bases: TGTGCCAGCGTCCGGAGGGTCGGGGGTAGTGAAAAACTGTTTTTT.

The J gene is TRBJ1-1, the V gene TRBV28, with 7 bases that match TRBD1. The V gene end was trimmed by 3 bases and the J gene end by 2 bases; junction bases not matched to a gene: 3. The length of the CDR3 is 14 residues. From germline, CDR1 is MDHEN and CDR2 SYDVKM. The CDR3 region is CASSFNRGNTEAFF. Written as DNA, the CDR3 is TGTGCCAGCAGTTTTAACAGGGGAAACACTGAAGCTTTCTTT. Variable domain in full (rest from reference TRBV28 and TRBJ1-1): DVKVTQSSRYLVKRTGEKVFLECVQDMDHENMFWYRQDPGLGLRLIYFSYDVKMKEKGDIPEGYSVSREKKERFSLILESASTNQTSMYLCASSFNRGNTEAFFGQGTRLTVV.

V is TRBV19 and J is TRBJ1-1, with D possibly TRBD1 on 5 matching bases. The CDR3 length is 17 residues. The V and J ends lost 4 bases and 0 bases respectively, with 18 bases between them. Germline assignment: CDR1 LNHDA and CDR2 SQIVND (reference sequence). CDR3 in DNA: TGTGCCAGTAGTACTCAGGGAATTGGGATTGTGAACACTGAAGCTTTCTTT. This codes for CASSTQGIGIVNTEAFF.

The rearrangement joins TRBV4-3 to TRBJ1-6; D not certain. CDR3 length: 15 amino acids. Germline CDR1 LGHNA, CDR2 YSLEER. Trimming left V 1 base short and J 3 bases short, with 7 bases between. The CDR3 DNA follows: TGCGCCAGCAGCCAAGCACAGTACTATAATTCACCCCTCCACTTT. Protein product: CASSQAQYYNSPLHF.

The chain joins TRBV4-3 to TRBJ2-3; 8 positions match TRBD1. The CDR3 has 13 residues. The V gene end was trimmed by 2 bases and the J gene end by 6 bases; junction bases not matched to a gene: 1. Germline CDR1 LGHNA, CDR2 YSLEER. Written as DNA, the CDR3 is TGCGCCAGCAGCCAACAGGGGGCGGATACGCAGTATTTT. Residues: CASSQQGADTQYF.

J is TRBJ2-2 and V is TRBV10-1; perhaps TRBD2 as D (6 bases). The V and J ends lost 7 bases and 2 bases respectively, with 8 bases between them. The CDR3 contains 13 residues. CDR1 is WNHNN, CDR2 SYGVQD, per germline (reference sequence). DNA of the CDR3: TGCGCCAGCACGGGGGAAAACACCGGGGAGCTGTTTTTT. Its protein is CASTGENTGELFF.